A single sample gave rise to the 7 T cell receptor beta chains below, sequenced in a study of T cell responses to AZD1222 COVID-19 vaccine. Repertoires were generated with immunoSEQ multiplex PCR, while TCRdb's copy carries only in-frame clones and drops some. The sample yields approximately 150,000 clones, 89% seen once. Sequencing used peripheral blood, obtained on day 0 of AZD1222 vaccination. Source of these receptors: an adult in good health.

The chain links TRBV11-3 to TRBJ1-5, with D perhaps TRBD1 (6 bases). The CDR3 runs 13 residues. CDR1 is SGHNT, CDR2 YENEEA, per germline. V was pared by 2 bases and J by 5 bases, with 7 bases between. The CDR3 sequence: CASSLNRDQPQHF. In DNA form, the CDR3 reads TGTGCCAGCAGCTTAAACAGGGATCAGCCCCAGCATTTT.

The CDR3 region has the DNA TGCGCCAGCAGTCGATCAGGGAGGGGGAACACTGAAGCTTTCTTT. It codes for CASSRSGRGNTEAFF. This chain uses TRBV10-1 with TRBJ1-1; TRBD1 might be the D (5 bases). Germline loops: CDR1 WNHNN, CDR2 SYGVQD (reference sequence). This CDR3 is 15 amino acids long. Trimming took off 5 bases at V and 1 base at J, with 14 bases between the two ends.

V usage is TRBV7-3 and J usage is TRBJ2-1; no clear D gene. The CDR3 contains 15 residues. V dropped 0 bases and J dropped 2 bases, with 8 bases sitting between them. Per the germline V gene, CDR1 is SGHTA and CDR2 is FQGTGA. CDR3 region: CASSLTGLAYNEQFF. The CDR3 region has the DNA TGTGCCAGCAGCTTAACGGGGTTAGCCTACAATGAGCAGTTCTTC.

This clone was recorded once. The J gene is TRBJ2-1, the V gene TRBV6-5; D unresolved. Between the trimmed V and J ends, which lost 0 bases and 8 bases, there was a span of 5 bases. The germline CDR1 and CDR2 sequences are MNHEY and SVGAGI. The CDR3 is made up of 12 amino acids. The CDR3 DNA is TGTGCCAGCAGTTACTCTGTGGATGAGCAGTTCTTC. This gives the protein CASSYSVDEQFF.

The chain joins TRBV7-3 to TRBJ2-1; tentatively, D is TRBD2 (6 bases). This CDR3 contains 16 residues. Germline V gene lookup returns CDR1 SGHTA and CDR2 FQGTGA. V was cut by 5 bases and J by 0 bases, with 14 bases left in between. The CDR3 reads CASSPLGRRSYNEQFF. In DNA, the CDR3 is TGTGCCAGCAGCCCCCTCGGGAGACGCTCCTACAATGAGCAGTTCTTC.

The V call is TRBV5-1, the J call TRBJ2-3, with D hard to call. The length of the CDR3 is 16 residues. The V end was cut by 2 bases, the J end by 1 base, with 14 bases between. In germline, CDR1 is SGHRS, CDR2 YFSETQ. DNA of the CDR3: TGCGCCAGCAGCTTTCATGGGGTGTCGGGCACAGATACGCAGTATTTT. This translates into CASSFHGVSGTDTQYF.

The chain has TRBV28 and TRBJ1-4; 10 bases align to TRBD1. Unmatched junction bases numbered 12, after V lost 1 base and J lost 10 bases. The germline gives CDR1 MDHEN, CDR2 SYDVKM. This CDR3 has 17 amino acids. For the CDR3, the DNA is TGTGCCAGCAGTTTATTTAGGGCCCGGGACAGGGGAGGAAAACTGTTTTTT. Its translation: CASSLFRARDRGGKLFF.